This TCR beta chain was sequenced for a study of blood T cell repertoires in COVID-19. Study-level background: COVID-19 samples, acute and convalescent, were from the United States, Italy and Spain. The analysed material was cDNA or gDNA that came from T cells, B-cell-depleted T cells, or PBMCs.

CDR3 size: 16 residues. V shed 0 bases, J shed 6 bases, and the junction held 8 bases outside the gene matches. CDR1 is MNHNS and CDR2 is SASEGT in the germline V gene. Libraries were prepared by immunoSEQ multiplex PCR; TCRdb keeps only in-frame clonotypes and omits some of them. The table lists 150,000 or so clones, roughly 80% of them singletons, with roughly a fifth in the top ten. The sample was peripheral blood. J is TRBJ2-1 and V is TRBV6-1; TRBD1 agrees at 7 bases. The receptor's source is an elderly woman with acute or convalescent COVID-19. CDR3 DNA: TGTGCCAGCAGTGAAGCTCGGGACAGTCCAGCCAATGAGCAGTTCTTC. Its translation: CASSEARDSPANEQFF.